One sample yielded the 16 T cell receptor beta chains listed below, sequenced in a study of OX40 agonist ivuxolimab in advanced cancers. Measured with immunoSEQ multiplex PCR; TCRdb has only the in-frame clones, and not every one. The table shows approximately 70,000 clones, with around 86% occurring only once. The material sequenced was CD4+ or CD8+ T cells sorted from blood, taken in a trial of the OX40 agonist ivuxolimab. The receptors here all came from an adult with an advanced solid tumor such as melanoma, head and neck, liver or kidney cancer.

The gene calls are TRBV5-4 and TRBJ1-5, with D tentatively TRBD1 (5 bases). This CDR3 comprises 15 residues. From germline, CDR1 is SGHNT and CDR2 YYREEE (reference sequence). V was clipped by 0 bases and J by 3 bases, with 10 bases between them. The CDR3 region has the DNA TGTGCCAGCAGCTTGGGTCAGGGATTCAATCAGCCCCAGCATTTT. Residues: CASSLGQGFNQPQHF.

This chain connects TRBV19 to TRBJ1-5; unclear D gene. V lost 2 bases and J lost 1, with 6 bases in between. In germline, CDR1 is LNHDA, CDR2 SQIVND (reference sequence). This CDR3 is built from 14 residues. The CDR3 sequence: CASSIQQSNQPQHF. CDR3 sequence (DNA): TGTGCCAGTAGTATACAGCAGAGCAATCAGCCCCAGCATTTT.

This chain connects TRBV29-1 to TRBJ1-1; possibly TRBD1 for D (5 bases). The CDR3 loop spans 13 amino acids. Per the germline V gene, CDR1 is SQVTM and CDR2 is ANQGSEA. Trimming removed 5 bases at V and 7 bases at J, with 17 bases between. The CDR3 loop is CSVIKGAAIEAFF. The CDR3 DNA reads as TGCAGCGTTATAAAAGGGGCTGCCATTGAAGCTTTCTTT.

This chain connects TRBV19 to TRBJ2-4; 7 bases match TRBD1. With V trimmed by 5 bases and J by 6 bases, 10 bases remained unmatched. The CDR3 contains 15 residues. Germline assignment: CDR1 LNHDA and CDR2 SQIVND (reference sequence). The chain's CDR3 is CASSPLDRVGNIQYF. CDR3 DNA: TGTGCCAGTAGTCCCCTCGACAGGGTTGGAAACATTCAGTACTTC.

The chain carries TRBV28 and TRBJ1-2; D perhaps matches TRBD1 (6 bases). The V and J ends lost 5 bases and 4 bases respectively, with 17 bases between them. Looked up from germline, CDR1 is MDHEN and CDR2 is SYDVKM. This CDR3 contains 15 residues. The CDR3 protein is CASSPDSAALYGYTF. The CDR3 DNA is TGTGCCAGCAGTCCGGACAGCGCGGCTCTCTATGGCTACACCTTC.

The chain has TRBV10-2 and TRBJ2-1; no clear D. The CDR3 runs 13 residues. V was shortened by 7 bases and J by 10 bases, with 17 bases between the two germline ends. Germline CDR1 and CDR2: WSHSY and SAAADI. The CDR3 reads CASTADLALEQFF. CDR3 DNA sequence: TGCGCCAGCACGGCAGACTTAGCCCTCGAGCAGTTCTTC.

The chain joins TRBV30 to TRBJ2-1; no clear D gene. The V end lost 0 bases, the J end lost 12 bases, and 9 bases lay between the germline ends. From germline, CDR1 is GTSNPN and CDR2 SVGIG (reference sequence). This CDR3 is built from 11 residues. The CDR3 DNA reads as TGTGCCTGGAGTGTACGGGTTCGGCAGTTCTTC. Amino acids: CAWSVRVRQFF.

The V call is TRBV18, the J call TRBJ1-4, with D tentatively TRBD1 (6 bases). Trimming shortened V by 3 bases and J by 0 bases, and 14 bases separated the two germline ends. Germline CDR1 reads KGHSH; CDR2 reads LQKENI. CDR3 length equals 17 residues. The CDR3 reads CASSPSQGGSTNEKLFF. Written as DNA, the CDR3 is TGTGCCAGCTCACCTTCACAGGGTGGTTCAACTAATGAAAAACTGTTTTTT.

The rearrangement joins TRBV7-2 to TRBJ1-5; TRBD1 matches 8 bases. V lost 4 bases, J lost 0 bases, and 2 bases stayed unmatched. Germline CDR1 is SGHTA and CDR2 is FQGNSA. This CDR3 has 15 amino acids. The CDR3 nucleotides read TGTGCCAGCAGCTGGGACAGGTATAGCAATCAGCCCCAGCATTTT. The encoded protein is CASSWDRYSNQPQHF.

The V and J genes are TRBV30 and TRBJ2-1, with no clear D. The CDR3 is 12 residues long. V was shortened by 1 base and J by 9 bases, with 10 bases between the two germline ends. Germline CDR1 is GTSNPN and CDR2 is SVGIG (reference sequence). The CDR3 DNA follows: TGTGCCTGGAGTGCTCTAGTTGGTGAGCAGTTCTTC. It is translated as CAWSALVGEQFF.

The DNA for the CDR3 is TGTGCCATCAGTGATACATACGAGCAGTACTTC. Encoded protein: CAISDTYEQYF. The chain employs TRBV10-3 and TRBJ2-7; D is uncertain. V was clipped by 3 bases and J by 4 bases, with 4 bases between them. The CDR3 is 11 residues long. Germline values: CDR1 ENHRY, CDR2 SYGVKD.

This clone was counted a single time. The V gene is TRBV6-5, the J gene TRBJ2-1; 8 bases are shared with TRBD1. CDR3 length: 14 amino acids. CDR1 and CDR2 from the germline V gene are MNHEY and SVGAGI. V gave up 2 bases and J gave up 7 bases; unmatched junction bases: 4. The CDR3 nucleotides read TGTGCCAGCAGTTACCAGGGGGCTGTGAATGAGCAGTTCTTC. Amino acids: CASSYQGAVNEQFF.

The chain joins TRBV4-3 to TRBJ1-1; no firm D call. V shed 0 bases and J shed 7 bases, with 12 bases lying between them. The germline gives CDR1 LGHNA, CDR2 YSLEER. This CDR3 is 14 amino acids long. DNA of the CDR3: TGCGCCAGCAGCCAAGATTTAGGTGCGCTTGAAGCTTTCTTT. Translation: CASSQDLGALEAFF.

This chain connects TRBV7-6 to TRBJ1-6, with D tentatively TRBD1 (6 bases). The V and J ends lost 2 bases and 0 bases respectively, with 11 bases between them. The CDR3 totals 17 residues. Per germline, CDR1 SGHVS and CDR2 FNYEAQ. CDR3 bases: TGTGCCAGCAGCTTAAGGGGGAGGGCCTCCTATAATTCACCCCTCCACTTT. Protein: CASSLRGRASYNSPLHF.

The table lists this clone with a count of one. The V and J genes are TRBV19 and TRBJ2-6; 9 bases match TRBD1. J lost 1 base, V lost 5 bases, and 6 bases had no gene match. Germline CDR1 is LNHDA and CDR2 is SQIVND (reference sequence). The CDR3 totals 17 residues. This CDR3 reads CASSAGTGWSGANVLTF. The CDR3 bases are TGTGCCAGTAGTGCCGGGACAGGGTGGTCTGGGGCCAACGTCCTGACTTTC.

This chain links TRBV5-1 with TRBJ2-5, with TRBD1 as a possible D gene (6 bases). Trimming pared 1 base from V and 1 base from J, leaving 8 bases between. Germline V CDR1 and CDR2: SGHRS, YFSETQ. The CDR3 contains 14 residues. DNA for the CDR3: TGCGCCAGCAGCTTGTTGGGGGCCCAAGAGACCCAGTACTTC. Amino acids: CASSLLGAQETQYF. The whole variable domain, filled in from reference TRBV5-1 and TRBJ2-5, reads KAGVTQTPRYLIKTRGQQVTLSCSPISGHRSVSWYQQTPGQGLQFLFEYFSETQRNKGNFPGRFSGRQFSNSRSEMNVSTLELGDSALYLCASSLLGAQETQYFGPGTRLLVL.